This T cell receptor (beta chain) is from a study of technical replicates of blood from several donors. CDR3 length equals 10 residues. Trimming removed 8 bases from V and 6 bases from J, with 9 bases in between. CDR1 DFQATT and CDR2 SNEGSKA come from the germline V gene (reference sequence). Clones were sequenced by immunoSEQ multiplex PCR, and TCRdb holds only the in-frame ones, with some missing. Found here are approximately 75,000 clones, approximately 96% of them singletons; the top ten hold more than 0.15%. The chain links TRBV20-1 to TRBJ2-3; the D is unclear. This clonotype was sampled from a human donor in good health. The specimen was T cells isolated from PBMCs. DNA for the CDR3: TGCAGTACGAAGAGGGATACGCAGTATTTT. Its translation: CSTKRDTQYF.